The next 29 T cell receptor beta chains were all read from a single sample in a study of early T cells in non-severe SARS-CoV-2 infection. TCRdb re-derived calls from the 5' RACE reads in MiXCR, one entry per CDR3 protein. The table lists tens of thousands of distinct CDR3 sequences, 6.5% of them singletons. Sequenced material: whole blood, taken at baseline. These receptors all come from an adult who was a healthcare worker with PCR-confirmed SARS-CoV-2 infection or an uninfected control (not recorded which).

V usage is TRBV10-3 and J usage is TRBJ2-3; D may be TRBD1 or TRBD2 (7 bases each). With 4 bases removed from V and 1 base from J, the gap between germline ends came to 12 bases. Germline CDR1 is ENHRY and CDR2 is SYGVKD. The CDR3 consists of 15 residues. The chain's CDR3 is CAISGEGAGTDTQYF. Written as DNA, the CDR3 is TGTGCCATCAGTGGGGAGGGGGCCGGCACAGATACGCAGTATTTT.

In its sample, this clonotype was seen a few times. The chain combines TRBV7-2 with TRBJ2-3, with D tentatively TRBD2 (6 bases). The V end was cut by 2 bases, the J end by 4 bases, with 10 bases between. Germline V lookup: CDR1 SGHTA, CDR2 FQGNSA. This CDR3 is built from 14 residues. The DNA of the CDR3 is TGTGCCAGCAGCTTATATGGGGAGGCAGATACGCAGTATTTT. Its translation is CASSLYGEADTQYF.

This clonotype was detected many times. The rearrangement links TRBV24-1 to TRBJ1-2; D remains ambiguous. The length of the CDR3 is 14 residues. Trimming took off 4 bases at V and 4 bases at J, with 12 bases between the two ends. CDR1 is KGHDR and CDR2 is SFDVKD in the germline V gene. DNA for the CDR3: TGTGCCACCAGTGAAGCGACGGATGTCTATGGCTACACCTTC. Translation: CATSEATDVYGYTF.

This clonotype was counted at least ten times. The chain recombines TRBV7-6 with TRBJ2-1, with 7 bases aligning to TRBD2. The CDR3 covers 16 residues. V dropped 6 bases and J dropped 0; count of bases not matched to a gene: 8. Per germline, CDR1 SGHVS and CDR2 FNYEAQ. The CDR3 bases are TGTGCCAGCAGTTTGCCGCTAGCGGACTCCTACAATGAGCAGTTCTTC. Amino acid sequence: CASSLPLADSYNEQFF.

This clonotype appeared many times. V and J are TRBV6-2 or TRBV6-3 and TRBJ1-1; D is possibly TRBD1 (5 bases). CDR3 size: 14 residues. CDR1 and CDR2 from the germline V gene are MNHEY and SVGEGT. With 0 bases removed from V and 6 bases from J, the gap between germline ends came to 11 bases. The CDR3 bases are TGTGCCAGCAGTTACTCGATTCTGGGGGCTGAAGCTTTCTTT. Its translation is CASSYSILGAEAFF.

There are many counts of this clonotype. The chain employs TRBV11-3 and TRBJ2-7; D may be TRBD2 (6 bases). The CDR3 extends over 15 amino acids. V gave up 7 bases and J gave up 6 bases, with 22 bases separating them. The germline V gene encodes CDR1 SGHNT and CDR2 YENEEA. CDR3 nucleotides: TGTGCCAGCACCACCAGATTAATCGGGGGAACCGAGCAGTACTTC. This translates into CASTTRLIGGTEQYF.

V is TRBV28 and J is TRBJ1-6; D may be TRBD1 (5 bases). V lost 2 bases, J lost 5 bases, and 10 bases lay in between. CDR1 MDHEN and CDR2 SYDVKM come from the germline V gene. CDR3 length equals 15 residues. CDR3 in amino acids: CASSLEGFNNSPLHF. In DNA, the CDR3 is TGTGCCAGCAGTTTAGAGGGGTTTAATAATTCACCCCTCCACTTT.

This clonotype was seen ten or more times. The chain couples TRBV18 to TRBJ2-2; unclear D gene. Germline-derived CDR1 and CDR2 are KGHSH and LQKENI. Trimming stripped 3 bases from V and 2 bases from J, with 4 bases between. CDR3 size: 13 residues. CDR3 protein: CASSPRNTGELFF. DNA of the CDR3: TGTGCCAGCTCACCTAGAAACACCGGGGAGCTGTTTTTT. Variable domain in full (rest from reference TRBV18 and TRBJ2-2): NAGVMQNPRHLVRRRGQEARLRCSPMKGHSHVYWYRQLPEEGLKFMVYLQKENIIDESGMPKERFSAEFPKEGPSILRIQQVVRGDSAAYFCASSPRNTGELFFGEGSRLTVL.

This clonotype was detected a few times. In DNA form, the CDR3 reads TGCGCCAGCAGCTTGGGACTAGCGGGCTGGGATACGCAGTATTTT. The encoded protein is CASSLGLAGWDTQYF. The chain employs TRBV5-1 and TRBJ2-3, with 10 bases fitting TRBD2. CDR1 and CDR2 (germline): SGHRS, YFSETQ. With V trimmed by 0 bases and J by 6 bases, 4 bases remained unmatched. The CDR3 length is 15 residues. The whole variable domain, remainder taken from reference TRBV5-1 and TRBJ2-3, is KAGVTQTPRYLIKTRGQQVTLSCSPISGHRSVSWYQQTPGQGLQFLFEYFSETQRNKGNFPGRFSGRQFSNSRSEMNVSTLELGDSALYLCASSLGLAGWDTQYFGPGTRLTVL.

This clonotype has just a few counts. The rearrangement links TRBV6-2 or TRBV6-3 to TRBJ2-2; 9 bases are a match to TRBD1. The J segment lost 3 bases and the V segment lost 8 bases, leaving 7 bases of the junction unmatched. This CDR3 contains 15 residues. Germline CDR1 and CDR2: MNHEY and SVGEGT. Here the CDR3 DNA reads TGTGCCAGCCGCAGAGGGACAGGGTACACCGGGGAGCTGTTTTTT. The encoded protein is CASRRGTGYTGELFF.

This clonotype was seen repeatedly, ten times or more. This chain uses TRBV10-2 with TRBJ2-5; 7 bases agree with TRBD1. This CDR3 contains 12 residues. V trimming: 7 bases; J trimming: 5 bases; junction bases outside the gene matches: 4. CDR1 WSHSY and CDR2 SAAADI come from the germline V gene. The CDR3 loop reads CASMLGGETQYF. The CDR3 DNA follows: TGCGCCAGCATGCTAGGGGGCGAGACCCAGTACTTC.

This clonotype was counted between two and nine times. The chain links TRBV14 to TRBJ2-4; D call uncertain. Per the germline V gene, CDR1 is SGHDN and CDR2 is FVKESK. Trimming left V 4 bases short and J 2 bases short, with 9 bases between. This CDR3 is 14 amino acids long. CDR3 DNA: TGTGCCAGCAGCCCCCTTGAATCCAAAAACATTCAGTACTTC. It is translated as CASSPLESKNIQYF.

This clonotype came up a few times. The chain recombines TRBV15 with TRBJ2-1; 10 nucleotides match TRBD1. V gave up 2 bases and J gave up 3 bases; unmatched junction bases: 4. CDR1 and CDR2 from the germline V gene are LNHNV and YYDKDF (reference sequence). The CDR3 sequence is 16 residues long. This CDR3 is CATSRSGQGDYNEQFF. The DNA for the CDR3 is TGTGCCACCAGCAGATCTGGACAGGGGGACTACAATGAGCAGTTCTTC.

This clonotype has a count of ten or more. The rearrangement uses TRBV5-1 and TRBJ1-2; maybe TRBD1 (5 bases). The germline V gene has CDR1 SGHRS and CDR2 YFSETQ. The V end was cut by 0 bases, the J end by 3 bases, with 9 bases between. The CDR3 extends over 14 amino acids. CDR3 region: CASSLDVRDYGYTF. The CDR3 DNA reads as TGCGCCAGCAGCTTGGATGTCAGGGACTATGGCTACACCTTC. Supplemented by reference TRBV5-1 and TRBJ1-2, the full variable domain reads KAGVTQTPRYLIKTRGQQVTLSCSPISGHRSVSWYQQTPGQGLQFLFEYFSETQRNKGNFPGRFSGRQFSNSRSEMNVSTLELGDSALYLCASSLDVRDYGYTFGSGTRLTVV.

There are many counts of this clonotype. V usage is TRBV7-2 and J usage is TRBJ1-6, with 12 bases lining up with TRBD1. Germline V gene data show CDR1 as SGHTA and CDR2 as FQGNSA. Trimming cost V 6 bases and J 9 bases; bases outside gene matches: 12. The CDR3 totals 17 residues. The CDR3, as DNA: TGTGCCAGCAGTTCGGTTTACGGGACAGGGGGCCGTTCACCCCTCCACTTT. Protein: CASSSVYGTGGRSPLHF.

The CDR3, as DNA: TGCGCCAGCAGCCAAATGATGTCCGGGGAGCTGTTTTTT. Amino acids: CASSQMMSGELFF. V usage is TRBV4-3 and J usage is TRBJ2-2, with no clear D. The CDR3 has 13 residues. The germline V gene has CDR1 LGHNA and CDR2 YSLEER. V was pared by 2 bases and J by 6 bases, with 7 bases between.

This clonotype was recorded a few times. The genes are TRBV7-9 and TRBJ2-3; 7 bases line up with TRBD2. The germline CDR1 and CDR2 sequences are SEHNR and FQNEAQ (reference sequence). V trimming: 5 bases; J trimming: 2 bases; junction bases outside the gene matches: 19. The CDR3 is made up of 19 amino acids. In nucleotides, the CDR3 is TGTGCCAGCAGCCCACCGGTTAACAGCGCGGGGGAACCCACAGATACGCAGTATTTT. Translation gives CASSPPVNSAGEPTDTQYF. The entire variable domain, with the rest obtained from reference TRBV7-9 and TRBJ2-3, is as follows: DTGVSQNPRHKITKRGQNVTFRCDPISEHNRLYWYRQTLGQGPEFLTYFQNEAQLEKSRLLSDRFSAERPKGSFSTLEIQRTEQGDSAMYLCASSPPVNSAGEPTDTQYFGPGTRLTVL.

Only a few counts were recorded for this clonotype. The rearrangement joins TRBV9 to TRBJ2-1; 10 positions match TRBD2. The germline gives CDR1 SGDLS, CDR2 YYNGEE. The CDR3 has 20 amino acids. J lost 0 bases, V lost 0 bases, and 12 bases had no gene match. DNA for the CDR3: TGTGCCAGCAGCGTAGGTCCAGCGGGGGGGCGTTATAGCTCCTACAATGAGCAGTTCTTC. It translates to CASSVGPAGGRYSSYNEQFF.

The table lists this clonotype with many counts. The V call is TRBV11-2, the J call TRBJ2-5; D is tentatively TRBD1 or TRBD2 (5 bases each). V shed 1 base and J shed 5 bases, with 11 bases lying between them. Germline V gene sequence: CDR1 SGHAT, CDR2 FQNNGV. The CDR3 extends over 14 amino acids. The CDR3 DNA is TGTGCCAGCAGCTTAGCCGGGGCCCTGGAGACCCAGTACTTC. It is translated as CASSLAGALETQYF.

This clonotype occurred a few times. The chain has TRBV18 and TRBJ1-5; a weak D match, TRBD1 (6 bases). V was shortened by 2 bases and J by 2 bases, with 10 bases between the two germline ends. Germline V lookup: CDR1 KGHSH, CDR2 LQKENI. CDR3 length: 15 residues. In nucleotides, the CDR3 is TGTGCCAGCTCACCATCCGCAGGGGGCAATCAGCCCCAGCATTTT. It specifies CASSPSAGGNQPQHF.

This clonotype was detected many times. The J gene is TRBJ2-1, the V gene TRBV7-2, with 9 bases identical to TRBD2. Germline lookup yields CDR1 SGHTA and CDR2 FQGNSA. Trimming removed 3 bases from V and 10 bases from J; junction bases left unmatched: 10. The CDR3 totals 15 residues. CDR3 nucleotides: TGTGCCAGCAGCTTGAAGTCGGCGGGGGGGTTGGAGCAGTTCTTC. This codes for CASSLKSAGGLEQFF. The whole variable domain, remainder taken from reference TRBV7-2 and TRBJ2-1, is GAGVSQSPSNKVTEKGKDVELRCDPISGHTALYWYRQSLGQGLEFLIYFQGNSAPDKSGLPSDRFSAERTGGSVSTLTIQRTQQEDSAVYLCASSLKSAGGLEQFFGPGTRLTVL.

This clonotype was seen at least ten times. The genes are TRBV27 and TRBJ2-7, with 8 bases identical to TRBD1. Germline CDR1 and CDR2: MNHEY and SMNVEV (reference sequence). V was clipped by 1 base and J by 2 bases; unmatched bases: 1. The length of the CDR3 is 14 residues. CDR3 DNA sequence: TGTGCCAGCAGTTTATTGGACAGGGCCTACGAGCAGTACTTC. The encoded protein is CASSLLDRAYEQYF.

This clonotype was detected a few times. DNA of the CDR3: TGTGCCAGCAGTGACTCGTATAGCAATCAGCCCCAGCATTTT. Its translation: CASSDSYSNQPQHF. The chain couples TRBV6-1 to TRBJ1-5; D not resolved. Trimming left V 3 bases short and J 0 bases short, with 6 bases between. CDR3 size: 14 residues. The germline V gene encodes CDR1 MNHNS and CDR2 SASEGT.

Only a few counts were recorded for this clonotype. The V gene is TRBV5-1, the J gene TRBJ1-1; possibly TRBD1 for D (6 bases). Deletions cut 4 bases from V and 0 bases from J, with 16 bases between. Germline CDR1 is SGHRS and CDR2 is YFSETQ. The CDR3 is 16 residues long. The chain's CDR3 is CASSPSRGQLNTEAFF. CDR3 DNA: TGCGCCAGCAGCCCCTCGCGAGGACAGCTGAACACTGAAGCTTTCTTT. Looking up the rest from reference TRBV5-1 and TRBJ1-1 gives the full variable domain: KAGVTQTPRYLIKTRGQQVTLSCSPISGHRSVSWYQQTPGQGLQFLFEYFSETQRNKGNFPGRFSGRQFSNSRSEMNVSTLELGDSALYLCASSPSRGQLNTEAFFGQGTRLTVV.

This clonotype was found many times. V usage is TRBV2 and J usage is TRBJ2-3; D gene uncertain. Per the germline V gene, CDR1 is SNHLY and CDR2 is FYNNEI. V was cut by 2 bases and J by 5 bases, with 11 bases left in between. The CDR3 loop spans 14 amino acids. The CDR3 DNA reads as TGTGCCAGCAGTGAATTGGTAGCAGGAGATACGCAGTATTTT. Encoded protein: CASSELVAGDTQYF. The full variable domain, in which reference TRBV2 and TRBJ2-3 provide the parts outside the CDR3, is EPEVTQTPSHQVTQMGQEVILRCVPISNHLYFYWYRQILGQKVEFLVSFYNNEISEKSEIFDDQFSVERPDGSNFTLKIRSTKLEDSAMYFCASSELVAGDTQYFGPGTRLTVL.

This clonotype was observed many times. The chain uses TRBV12-3 or TRBV12-4 and TRBJ1-6; possibly TRBD1 for D (6 bases). The CDR3 sequence is 18 residues long. Trimming took off 6 bases at V and 0 bases at J, with 18 bases between the two ends. CDR3 sequence: CASSRTGYGSSYNSPLHF. The CDR3 coding sequence is TGTGCCAGCAGCCGTACAGGGTACGGGAGCTCCTATAATTCACCCCTCCACTTT.

This clonotype was detected many times. This sequence joins TRBV20-1 and TRBJ1-5, with a tentative D call TRBD1 (6 bases). Germline V CDR1 and CDR2: DFQATT, SNEGSKA (reference sequence). The V end lost 0 bases, the J end lost 8 bases, and 20 bases lay between the germline ends. The CDR3 runs to 16 residues. The CDR3 nucleotides read TGCAGTGCTAGAGATGGGCGGTACGGGGGCGGAAAGCCCCAGCATTTT. Translated, it gives CSARDGRYGGGKPQHF.

Ten or more counts support this clonotype. The chain joins TRBV19 to TRBJ2-7; D is perhaps TRBD1 or TRBD2 (5 bases each). CDR3 length: 20 residues. Germline values: CDR1 LNHDA, CDR2 SQIVND (reference sequence). Deletions cut 3 bases from V and 0 bases from J, with 27 bases between. Here the CDR3 DNA reads TGTGCCAGTAGTATGCTGCGACAAGGGACCGGAGAGGGGTCCTCCTACGAGCAGTACTTC. It yields the protein CASSMLRQGTGEGSSYEQYF.

This clonotype has a count of ten or more. The chain carries TRBV28 and TRBJ1-6; D is undetermined. Trimming shortened V by 6 bases and J by 3 bases, and 12 bases separated the two germline ends. There are 15 residues in the CDR3. Germline loops: CDR1 MDHEN, CDR2 SYDVKM. This CDR3 is CASRPLPLYNSPLHF. In DNA, the CDR3 is TGTGCCAGCAGGCCTCTCCCTCTCTATAATTCACCCCTCCACTTT. Using reference TRBV28 and TRBJ1-6 for the parts outside the CDR3, the full variable domain is DVKVTQSSRYLVKRTGEKVFLECVQDMDHENMFWYRQDPGLGLRLIYFSYDVKMKEKGDIPEGYSVSREKKERFSLILESASTNQTSMYLCASRPLPLYNSPLHFGNGTRLTVT.